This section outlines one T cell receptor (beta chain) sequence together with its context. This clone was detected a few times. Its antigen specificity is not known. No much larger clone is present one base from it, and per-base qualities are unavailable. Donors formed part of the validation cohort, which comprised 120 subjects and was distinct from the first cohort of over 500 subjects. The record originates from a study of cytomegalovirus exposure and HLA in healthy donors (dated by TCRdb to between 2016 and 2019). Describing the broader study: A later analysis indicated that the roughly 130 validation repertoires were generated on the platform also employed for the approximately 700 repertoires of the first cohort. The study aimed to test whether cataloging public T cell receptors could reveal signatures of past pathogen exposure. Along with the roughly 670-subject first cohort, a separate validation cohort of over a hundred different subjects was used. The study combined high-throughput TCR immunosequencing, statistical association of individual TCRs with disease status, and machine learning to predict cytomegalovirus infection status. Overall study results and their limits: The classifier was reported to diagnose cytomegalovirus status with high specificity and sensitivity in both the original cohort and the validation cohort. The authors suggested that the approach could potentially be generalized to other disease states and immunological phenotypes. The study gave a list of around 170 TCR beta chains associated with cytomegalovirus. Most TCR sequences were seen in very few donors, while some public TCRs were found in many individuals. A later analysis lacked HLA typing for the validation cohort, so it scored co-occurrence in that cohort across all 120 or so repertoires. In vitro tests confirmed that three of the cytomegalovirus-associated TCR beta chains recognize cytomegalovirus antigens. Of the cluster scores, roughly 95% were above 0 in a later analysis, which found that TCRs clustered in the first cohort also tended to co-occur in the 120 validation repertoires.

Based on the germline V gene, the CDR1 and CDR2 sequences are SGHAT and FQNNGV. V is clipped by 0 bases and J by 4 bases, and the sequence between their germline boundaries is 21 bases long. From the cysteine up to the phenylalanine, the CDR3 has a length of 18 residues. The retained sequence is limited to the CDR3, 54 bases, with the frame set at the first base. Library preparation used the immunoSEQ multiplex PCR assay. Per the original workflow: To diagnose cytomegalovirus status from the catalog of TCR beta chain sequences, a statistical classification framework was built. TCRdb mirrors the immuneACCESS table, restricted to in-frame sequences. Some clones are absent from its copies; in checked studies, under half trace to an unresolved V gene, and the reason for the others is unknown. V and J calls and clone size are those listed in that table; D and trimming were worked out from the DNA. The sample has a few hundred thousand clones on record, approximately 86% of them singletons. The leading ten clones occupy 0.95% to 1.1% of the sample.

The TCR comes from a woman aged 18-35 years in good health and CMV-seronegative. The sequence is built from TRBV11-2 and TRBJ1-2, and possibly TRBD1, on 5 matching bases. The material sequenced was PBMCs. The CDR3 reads CASSLDGTTLDIAYGYTF. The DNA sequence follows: TGTGCCAGCAGCTTAGATGGGACTACCCTTGACATAGCCTATGGCTACACCTTC.